This is a list of T cell receptor beta chains from one sample in a study of CD8 T cells in Susac syndrome. MiXCR, applied by TCRdb to the immunoSEQ multiplex PCR reads, yields one record per CDR3 protein. The sample carries 120,000 or so distinct CDR3 sequences, less than 95% recorded once. Sequencing was carried out using CD4+ T cells from PBMCs. The receptor source for this set is a human donor in good health. The CDR3 runs from the conserved cysteine through the conserved F or W. A D gene is named only where the DNA matches it firmly. Part of the rows lack a size; the others show once, few, many or a class for expanded clones.

-	-	TRBV20-1	TRBJ2-3	TGCAGTGCTAGCGGCCCTCGGGGTACGCAGTATTTT	CSASGPRGTQYF
TRBD1	once	TRBV6-2/TRBV6-3	TRBJ2-5	TGTGCCAGCAATGGACAGGGGGAAGGAGAGACCCAGTACTTC	CASNGQGEGETQYF
TRBD1	-	TRBV20-1	TRBJ2-3	TGCAGTGCTCCTCCGGGACAGACAGATTCGGATACGCAGTATTTT	CSAPPGQTDSDTQYF
TRBD2	once	TRBV28	TRBJ2-1	TGTGCCAGCAGTTTCCCTAGCGGGAAGCCGGGGTCCTACAATGAGCAGTTCTTC	CASSFPSGKPGSYNEQFF
-	-	TRBV12-3/TRBV12-4	TRBJ1-5	TGTGCCAGCAGCCAAGGGCAGATCAATCAGCCCCAGCATTTT	CASSQGQINQPQHF
-	-	TRBV3-1	TRBJ1-1	TGTGCCAGCAGCCAAGGTGGGGGCACTGAAGCTTTCTTT	CASSQGGGTEAFF
-	-	TRBV30	TRBJ1-5	TGTGCCTGGAGTTCGGATAGCAATCAGCCCCAGCATTTT	CAWSSDSNQPQHF
TRBD1	-	TRBV6-1	TRBJ1-6	TGTGCCAGCAGCAGGGGGGGGGAAAATTCACCCCTCCACTTT	CASSRGGENSPLHF
-	-	TRBV29-1	TRBJ2-7	TGCAGCGTCCGATCTCAGGGTTACGAGCAGTACTTC	CSVRSQGYEQYF
-	-	TRBV28	TRBJ2-6	TGTGCCAGCACCATACCGGGAATCTCTGGGGCCAACGTCCTGACTTTC	CASTIPGISGANVLTF
-	once	TRBV3-1	TRBJ2-5	TGTGCCAGCAGCCAAGAAGGGGGACGGTCATACTTC	CASSQEGGRSYF
-	-	TRBV12-3/TRBV12-4	TRBJ2-6	TGTGCCAGCAGTTTACATCTCTCTGGGGCCAACGTCCTGACTTTC	CASSLHLSGANVLTF
TRBD2	-	TRBV9	TRBJ2-3	TGTGCCAGCAGCGTTTCGACGACTAGCGGGACAACAGATACGCAGTATTTT	CASSVSTTSGTTDTQYF
-	-	TRBV2	TRBJ1-2	TGTGCCAGCAGTGGGCCCGCTGGCTACACCTTC	CASSGPAGYTF
-	-	TRBV7-9	TRBJ2-5	TGTGCCAGCAGCTCGTTGCAGTACCAAGAGACCCAGTACTTC	CASSSLQYQETQYF
-	-	TRBV28	TRBJ2-5	TGTGCCAGCAGTCCTAATCTTCGGAGGGAGACCCAGTACTTC	CASSPNLRRETQYF
TRBD2	-	TRBV6-5	TRBJ2-7	TGTGCCAGCAGTTACCCTGGACTAGCTTACGAGCAGTACTTC	CASSYPGLAYEQYF
-	-	TRBV7-3	TRBJ2-1	TGTGCCAGCAGCTTAACCCAGGGGACGAACAATGAGCAGTTCTTC	CASSLTQGTNNEQFF
-	-	TRBV18	TRBJ2-7	TGTGCCAGCTCACCACCCCGGGAGCCCTACGAGCAGTACTTC	CASSPPREPYEQYF
TRBD1	few	TRBV7-6	TRBJ2-1	TGTGCCAGCAGCTTAGGACAGGGGGCGAATGAGCAGTTCTTC	CASSLGQGANEQFF
-	once	TRBV15	TRBJ2-1	TGTGCCACCAGCAGAGACCCCGGGACGGAGAATGAGCAGTTCTTC	CATSRDPGTENEQFF
-	-	TRBV3-1	TRBJ1-6	TGTGCCAGCAGCCAAGGAACAGATTCACCCCTCCACTTT	CASSQGTDSPLHF
TRBD2	-	TRBV9	TRBJ2-3	TGTGCCAGCAGCGCCCTAGCGGGAGGAGTAGATACGCAGTATTTT	CASSALAGGVDTQYF
-	-	TRBV29-1	TRBJ1-2	TGCAGCGTTGAAGAGGGGTATGGCTACACCTTC	CSVEEGYGYTF
-	-	TRBV3-1	TRBJ1-3	TGTGCCAGCAGCCAAGATCCAGGGATCTCTGGAAACACCATATATTTT	CASSQDPGISGNTIYF
-	few	TRBV4-3	TRBJ2-1	TGCGCCAGCAGCCAGGTGGACTTGATCACCTACAATGAGCAGTTCTTC	CASSQVDLITYNEQFF
-	-	TRBV6-5	TRBJ2-1	TGTGCCAGCAGTTACGGATTTAATAACAATGAGCAGTTCTTC	CASSYGFNNNEQFF
-	-	TRBV3-1	TRBJ2-2	TGTGCCAGCAGTTCTACCGGGGAGCTGTTTTTT	CASSSTGELFF
-	-	TRBV11-1	TRBJ2-3	TGTGCCAGCAGCTTAAAGACGACCACAGATACGCAGTATTTT	CASSLKTTTDTQYF
-	-	TRBV3-1	TRBJ2-5	TGTGCCAGCAGCCAGGAACTAGATCGTCAAGGGACCCAGTACTTC	CASSQELDRQGTQYF
-	-	TRBV29-1	TRBJ1-2	TGCAGCGTCCCGCAGGAAAGAAACAACTATGGCTACACCTTC	CSVPQERNNYGYTF
-	-	TRBV2	TRBJ1-1	TGTGCCAGCAGTGGTAATGAGAACACTGAAGCTTTCTTT	CASSGNENTEAFF
-	-	TRBV2	TRBJ2-5	TGTGCCAGCAGTGACCTAGACGGGGAGACCCAGTACTTC	CASSDLDGETQYF
-	-	TRBV20-1	TRBJ2-1	TGCAGTGCCCGAGAGCGGATCAAGGGGAATGAGCAGTTCTTC	CSARERIKGNEQFF
TRBD2	-	TRBV7-6	TRBJ2-5	TGTGCCAGCAGCTTAGGGGGACTAGCGGGTTCGGAGACCCAGTACTTC	CASSLGGLAGSETQYF
-	-	TRBV7-2	TRBJ2-2	TGTGCCAGCAGCTCTTATAGTACCGGGGAGCTGTTTTTT	CASSSYSTGELFF
-	-	TRBV10-1	TRBJ2-2	TGCGCCAGCAGTGAGTCCGCAGGGAACACCGGGGAGCTGTTTTTT	CASSESAGNTGELFF
-	-	TRBV30	TRBJ2-1	TGTGCCTGGAGCCTCCCCGGGCCTCTCTCCTACAATGAGCAGTTCTTC	CAWSLPGPLSYNEQFF
TRBD1	once	TRBV6-6	TRBJ2-7	TGTGCCACCCGGAGGACAGGAAGCTCCTACGAGCAGTACTTC	CATRRTGSSYEQYF
TRBD1	-	TRBV12-3/TRBV12-4	TRBJ2-7	TGTGCCAGCAGTTTTGAGACAGGGTCCTCCGAGCAGTACTTC	CASSFETGSSEQYF
-	-	TRBV6-1	TRBJ1-1	TGTGCCAGCAGTGATCAAGTGGGGAAAAAGGTGAACACTGAAGCTTTCTTT	CASSDQVGKKVNTEAFF
-	-	TRBV4-3	TRBJ1-1	TGCGCCAGCAGCCAAGATCTTTGGGGGCCCTGGAACACTGAAGCTTTCTTT	CASSQDLWGPWNTEAFF
-	-	TRBV20-1	TRBJ1-1	TGCAGTGCTTGGACAGAGCTCATGAACACTGAAGCTTTCTTT	CSAWTELMNTEAFF
-	-	TRBV3-1	TRBJ1-1	TGTGCCAGCAGCCAAGCTGTGAACACTGAAGCTTTCTTT	CASSQAVNTEAFF
TRBD1	-	TRBV24-1	TRBJ2-5	TGTGCCACCAGTGATACCCGACAGGGACATCAAGAGACCCAGTACTTC	CATSDTRQGHQETQYF
-	-	TRBV4-2	TRBJ2-4	TGTGCCAGCAGCCAAGACGACAGGGCGGGGGCCAAAAACATTCAGTACTTC	CASSQDDRAGAKNIQYF
-	once	TRBV7-9	TRBJ2-2	TGTGCCAGCAGCCTGCTGGGATCGGACACCGGGGAGCTGTTTTTT	CASSLLGSDTGELFF
TRBD2	once	TRBV7-9	TRBJ2-7	TGTGCCAGCAGCGGGACTAGGAGGCGCGACGAGCAGTACTTC	CASSGTRRRDEQYF
-	-	TRBV3-1	TRBJ1-3	TGTGCCTCTACGTGGAGCTCCTCTGGAAACACCATATATTTT	CASTWSSSGNTIYF
-	-	TRBV9	TRBJ2-1	TGTGCCAGCAGCGTAAAGAACTGCTACAATGAGCAGTTCTTC	CASSVKNCYNEQFF